These 26 T cell receptor beta chains share one sample of origin, sequenced in a study of STAT3 mutations in large granular lymphocyte leukemia. Study-wide findings and caveats: In T-cell large granular lymphocyte leukemia, about half of patients showed multiple immunodominant subclonotypes.

The antigens these receptors bind are not known. Some clones are missing from TCRdb's copy, which holds only in-frame ones; the method was immunoSEQ multiplex PCR. This table holds about 40,000 clones, about 88% found once. The sequenced sample consisted of PBMCs. The receptors come from a human donor with T large granular lymphocyte leukemia. Some clones in this sample may be carry-over from other donors' samples.

The V gene is TRBV7-9, the J gene TRBJ1-2, with D tentatively TRBD1 (6 bases). Between the trimmed V and J ends, which lost 4 bases and 4 bases, there was a span of 13 bases. This CDR3 region has 14 residues. The germline CDR1 and CDR2 sequences are SEHNR and FQNEAQ (reference sequence). The CDR3 spells CASSSGTRLYGYTF. The CDR3 DNA reads as TGTGCCAGCAGCTCAGGGACAAGACTCTATGGCTACACCTTC. Complete variable domain (other parts from reference TRBV7-9 and TRBJ1-2): DTGVSQNPRHKITKRGQNVTFRCDPISEHNRLYWYRQTLGQGPEFLTYFQNEAQLEKSRLLSDRFSAERPKGSFSTLEIQRTEQGDSAMYLCASSSGTRLYGYTFGSGTRLTVV.

The CDR3 region is CASSLEGTGARTQYF. Written as DNA, the CDR3 is TGTGCCAGCAGCTTAGAAGGGACGGGGGCGAGGACCCAGTACTTC. V gene TRBV7-8 combines with J gene TRBJ2-5; D is perhaps TRBD1 or TRBD2 (6 bases each). V was cut by 1 base and J by 7 bases, with 16 bases left in between. The CDR3 length is 15 residues. CDR1 is SGHVS, CDR2 FQNEAQ, per germline.

The chain carries TRBV11-2 and TRBJ2-2; the D gene could be TRBD1 or TRBD2 (5 bases each). V dropped 4 bases and J dropped 1 base, with 7 bases sitting between them. CDR3 length: 14 amino acids. Germline-derived CDR1 and CDR2 are SGHAT and FQNNGV. The CDR3 bases are TGTGCCAGCAGCTATGGGGGGAACACCGGGGAGCTGTTTTTT. Protein: CASSYGGNTGELFF.

The chain employs TRBV19 and TRBJ2-2; D is unclear. This CDR3 spans 15 amino acids. Trimming pared 0 bases from V and 1 base from J, leaving 6 bases between. In germline, CDR1 is LNHDA, CDR2 SQIVND (reference sequence). CDR3 nucleotides: TGTGCCAGTAGTATAGAGGGTTTGAACACCGGGGAGCTGTTTTTT. Amino acids: CASSIEGLNTGELFF.

The J gene is TRBJ2-6, the V gene TRBV5-4, with 10 positions matching TRBD1. Germline V gives CDR1 SGHNT, CDR2 YYREEE (reference sequence). The CDR3 covers 17 residues. With 4 bases clipped from V and 0 bases from J, the junction kept 4 bases outside the gene matches. CDR3 nucleotides: TGTGCCAGCAGCGGGACAGGGGCGGTCTCTGGGGCCAACGTCCTGACTTTC. This codes for CASSGTGAVSGANVLTF.

The chain carries TRBV6-5 and TRBJ1-2; perhaps TRBD1 as D (5 bases). This CDR3 has 15 amino acids. The V gene's germline CDR1 is MNHEY and CDR2 SVGAGI. Trimming left V 0 bases short and J 8 bases short, with 16 bases between. CDR3 DNA sequence: TGTGCCAGCAGTTACTCGGAGTTGCAGGGCGGAGGCTACACCTTC. Translating gives CASSYSELQGGGYTF.

V and J are TRBV6-6 and TRBJ2-5; D call uncertain. The CDR3 is made up of 12 amino acids. Trimming stripped 6 bases from V and 5 bases from J, with 10 bases between. Germline V gives CDR1 MNHNY, CDR2 SVGAGI (reference sequence). The DNA of the CDR3 is TGTGCCAGCAGCCCCTTCCCCGAGACCCAGTACTTC. Protein sequence: CASSPFPETQYF.

In its sample, this clone was seen once. The CDR3 protein is CASSLERGVGNSPLHF. DNA for the CDR3: TGCGCCAGCAGCTTGGAGAGGGGGGTAGGTAATTCACCCCTCCACTTT. The V and J genes are TRBV5-1 and TRBJ1-6; a possible D gene is TRBD1 (6 bases). The germline V gene encodes CDR1 SGHRS and CDR2 YFSETQ. The V and J ends lost 0 bases and 6 bases respectively, with 13 bases between them. The CDR3 extends over 16 amino acids.

The V gene is TRBV7-8, the J gene TRBJ1-2; D is undetermined. The CDR3 totals 13 residues. The germline V and J ends were trimmed by 5 bases and 7 bases, with 14 bases remaining between them. Germline V lookup: CDR1 SGHVS, CDR2 FQNEAQ. CDR3 coding DNA: TGTGCCAGCAGCCCGGGGAGGACGGGTGGCTACACCTTC. This encodes CASSPGRTGGYTF.

The genes are TRBV18 and TRBJ2-4; D is unclear. This CDR3 region has 16 residues. Germline values: CDR1 KGHSH, CDR2 LQKENI. The V and J ends lost 1 base and 0 bases respectively, with 10 bases between them. The chain's CDR3 is CASSPLINVAKNIQYF. CDR3 nucleotide sequence: TGTGCCAGCTCACCACTCATAAACGTAGCCAAAAACATTCAGTACTTC.

The V call is TRBV18, the J call TRBJ1-4; TRBD1 aligns across 7 bases. CDR3 length: 15 amino acids. Per germline, CDR1 KGHSH and CDR2 LQKENI. With 0 bases clipped from V and 8 bases from J, the junction kept 6 bases outside the gene matches. CDR3 protein: CASSPPRDSPEKLFF. In nucleotides, the CDR3 is TGTGCCAGCTCACCACCTCGGGACAGTCCCGAAAAACTGTTTTTT. The full variable domain, with the rest looked up from reference TRBV18 and TRBJ1-4, is NAGVMQNPRHLVRRRGQEARLRCSPMKGHSHVYWYRQLPEEGLKFMVYLQKENIIDESGMPKERFSAEFPKEGPSILRIQQVVRGDSAAYFCASSPPRDSPEKLFFGSGTQLSVL.

CDR3 nucleotides: TGCGCCAGCAGCTTGGAAGGGACACCTTATCAGCCCCAGCATTTT. This gives the protein CASSLEGTPYQPQHF. V usage is TRBV5-1 and J usage is TRBJ1-5, with D possibly being TRBD1 (6 bases). The V end was cut by 0 bases, the J end by 5 bases, with 12 bases between. Germline V gene sequence: CDR1 SGHRS, CDR2 YFSETQ. The CDR3 covers 15 residues.

The rearrangement joins TRBV27 to TRBJ2-3; TRBD1 might be the D (6 bases). Trimming took off 4 bases at V and 4 bases at J, with 12 bases between the two ends. Germline assignment: CDR1 MNHEY and CDR2 SMNVEV (reference sequence). The CDR3 is 14 amino acids. The CDR3 DNA sequence: TGTGCCAGCAGTTCGAGGGGGATGGCAGATACGCAGTATTTT. The encoded protein is CASSSRGMADTQYF.

The J gene is TRBJ1-2, the V gene TRBV10-1; D is ambiguous. The germline V and J ends were trimmed by 4 bases and 5 bases, with 11 bases remaining between them. Germline V CDR1 and CDR2: WNHNN, SYGVQD (reference sequence). The CDR3 spans 13 residues. The CDR3 spells CASSVQKYYGYTF. The CDR3 DNA reads TGCGCCAGCAGTGTCCAAAAGTATTATGGCTACACCTTC.

The chain employs TRBV7-2 and TRBJ2-7; D is undetermined. Germline CDR1 SGHTA, CDR2 FQGNSA. Trimming left V 1 base short and J 3 bases short, with 7 bases between. The CDR3 sequence is 13 residues long. DNA of the CDR3: TGTGCCAGCAGCTTAGAGGTTATCTACGAGCAGTACTTC. This encodes CASSLEVIYEQYF.

The V and J genes are TRBV5-4 and TRBJ2-1, with D possibly matching TRBD1 (6 bases). Trimming cost V 4 bases and J 8 bases, with 19 bases left between them. This CDR3 has 15 amino acids. Germline loops: CDR1 SGHNT, CDR2 YYREEE (reference sequence). The CDR3 bases are TGTGCCAGCAGCAACTTGGACAGATCTCTGGATGAGCAGTTCTTC. This gives the protein CASSNLDRSLDEQFF. Full variable domain (remainder filled in from reference TRBV5-4 and TRBJ2-1): ETGVTQSPTHLIKTRGQQVTLRCSSQSGHNTVSWYQQALGQGPQFIFQYYREEENGRGNFPPRFSGLQFPNYSSELNVNALELDDSALYLCASSNLDRSLDEQFFGPGTRLTVL.

V gene TRBV7-9 combines with J gene TRBJ1-3; TRBD1 matches at 8 bases. Trimming cost V 5 bases and J 9 bases; bases outside gene matches: 12. CDR1 and CDR2 (germline): SEHNR, FQNEAQ (reference sequence). This CDR3 is 15 amino acids long. In DNA, the CDR3 is TGTGCCAGCAGCCCTGGACAGGGCGGCGTTGGCACCATATATTTT. It encodes CASSPGQGGVGTIYF.

The genes are TRBV18 and TRBJ2-7; 8 nucleotides match TRBD2. The germline gives CDR1 KGHSH, CDR2 LQKENI. CDR3 length equals 15 residues. With V trimmed by 5 bases and J by 1 base, 7 bases remained unmatched. CDR3 in amino acids: CASSSSGGASYEQYF. The CDR3 DNA reads as TGTGCCAGCTCATCGAGCGGGGGCGCTTCCTACGAGCAGTACTTC.

V gene TRBV5-1 combines with J gene TRBJ2-3; D unresolved. This CDR3 spans 16 amino acids. The germline V and J ends were trimmed by 0 bases and 1 base, with 12 bases remaining between them. The V gene's germline CDR1 is SGHRS and CDR2 YFSETQ. The CDR3 protein is CASSLELIGGTDTQYF. Written as DNA, the CDR3 is TGCGCCAGCAGCTTGGAACTTATTGGAGGCACAGATACGCAGTATTTT. Drawing the rest from reference TRBV5-1 and TRBJ2-3, the complete variable domain is KAGVTQTPRYLIKTRGQQVTLSCSPISGHRSVSWYQQTPGQGLQFLFEYFSETQRNKGNFPGRFSGRQFSNSRSEMNVSTLELGDSALYLCASSLELIGGTDTQYFGPGTRLTVL.

The chain uses TRBV6-5 and TRBJ2-7, with D perhaps assigned TRBD1 or TRBD2 (6 bases each). There are 14 residues in the CDR3. Trimming removed 0 bases at V and 3 bases at J, with 9 bases between. The germline CDR1 and CDR2 sequences are MNHEY and SVGAGI. DNA of the CDR3: TGTGCCAGCAGTTACTCGAGGGGGGTCTACGAGCAGTACTTC. This gives the protein CASSYSRGVYEQYF.

The rearrangement joins TRBV5-4 to TRBJ2-7; weak D call: TRBD1 (6 bases). This CDR3 is 13 amino acids long. Germline CDR1 reads SGHNT; CDR2 reads YYREEE (reference sequence). V dropped 0 bases and J dropped 6 bases, with 10 bases sitting between them. The chain's CDR3 is CASSLGQAGEQYV. In nucleotides, the CDR3 is TGTGCCAGCAGCTTGGGACAGGCGGGCGAGCAGTACGTC.

The chain joins TRBV29-1 to TRBJ2-7; 9 bases agree with TRBD1. Trimming cost V 5 bases and J 5 bases; bases outside gene matches: 10. The germline CDR1 and CDR2 sequences are SQVTM and ANQGSEA. The CDR3 contains 14 residues. The CDR3: CSVPGQGLNHEQYF. In nucleotides, the CDR3 is TGCAGCGTTCCGGGACAGGGTCTGAATCACGAGCAGTACTTC.

This clone showed up just a few times. The chain is built from TRBV6-1 and TRBJ1-1; D is undetermined. Germline-derived CDR1 and CDR2 are MNHNS and SASEGT. V was shortened by 6 bases and J by 4 bases, with 12 bases between the two germline ends. There are 13 residues in the CDR3. The CDR3 DNA is TGTGCCAGCAGAAGGATGGGAGGCACTGAAGCTTTCTTT. Its protein is CASRRMGGTEAFF.

The rearrangement joins TRBV7-9 to TRBJ1-1, with D hard to call. The CDR3 covers 14 residues. CDR1 and CDR2 from the germline V gene are SEHNR and FQNEAQ (reference sequence). V was clipped by 5 bases and J by 3 bases, with 13 bases between them. This CDR3 reads CASSLPGLHTEAFF. CDR3 DNA: TGTGCCAGCAGCCTCCCAGGACTGCACACTGAAGCTTTCTTT. The full variable domain, rest sourced from reference TRBV7-9 and TRBJ1-1, is DTGVSQNPRHKITKRGQNVTFRCDPISEHNRLYWYRQTLGQGPEFLTYFQNEAQLEKSRLLSDRFSAERPKGSFSTLEIQRTEQGDSAMYLCASSLPGLHTEAFFGQGTRLTVV.

The V and J genes are TRBV5-1 and TRBJ2-3; tentative D call: TRBD1 (5 bases). This CDR3 comprises 15 residues. Trimming stripped 5 bases from V and 0 bases from J, with 13 bases between. Looked up from germline, CDR1 is SGHRS and CDR2 is YFSETQ. CDR3 sequence: CASRVQAPSTDTQYF. The CDR3 DNA is TGCGCCAGCAGGGTACAGGCTCCTAGCACAGATACGCAGTATTTT.

The rearrangement links TRBV7-9 to TRBJ2-3; tentative D call: TRBD1 (6 bases). CDR1 and CDR2 (germline): SEHNR, FQNEAQ (reference sequence). The CDR3 runs 16 residues. Between the trimmed V and J ends, which lost 0 bases and 3 bases, there was a span of 13 bases. The CDR3, as DNA: TGTGCCAGCAGCTTAGCGCGGACAGCTCTAACAGATACGCAGTATTTT. Protein product: CASSLARTALTDTQYF.